The 9 T cell receptor beta chains presented below share a single source sample, sequenced in a study of radiotherapy plus CTLA-4 blockade in lung cancer. Produced via immunoSEQ multiplex PCR; TCRdb's table is partial and in-frame only. This sample has over 80,000 clones, with 85% to 90% found just once. The specimen was peripheral blood, collected from a patient treated with radiotherapy plus ipilimumab. Every receptor here comes from a human donor with non-small cell lung cancer that progressed on radiotherapy plus ipilimumab.

The chain is built from TRBV6-1 and TRBJ2-5, with 12 bases lining up with TRBD2. The CDR3 consists of 17 residues. In germline, CDR1 is MNHNS, CDR2 SASEGT. V gave up 1 base and J gave up 0 bases; unmatched junction bases: 3. CDR3 loop: CASSEGLAGVYQETQYF. The DNA for the CDR3 is TGTGCCAGCAGTGAAGGACTAGCGGGGGTGTACCAAGAGACCCAGTACTTC.

Only a few counts were recorded for this clone. The J gene is TRBJ2-2, the V gene TRBV30; D gene unclear. V shed 5 bases and J shed 7 bases, with 8 bases lying between them. This CDR3 region has 11 residues. CDR1 and CDR2 from the germline V gene are GTSNPN and SVGIG (reference sequence). Written as DNA, the CDR3 is TGTGCCTGGGCCTGGGGCGGGGAGCTGTTTTTT. Its translation is CAWAWGGELFF.

The chain carries TRBV19 and TRBJ2-2; TRBD1 might be the D (6 bases). V lost 4 bases and J lost 0, with 21 bases in between. The CDR3 runs to 19 residues. Germline V CDR1 and CDR2: LNHDA, SQIVND (reference sequence). The CDR3 DNA follows: TGTGCCAGTAGTACGCCGAGCAGAAGGGGGTGGGCGAACACCGGGGAGCTGTTTTTT. Encoded protein: CASSTPSRRGWANTGELFF.

The chain couples TRBV23-1 to TRBJ2-2; a weak D match, TRBD2 (6 bases). TRBV23-1 is recorded as an ORF, its role being uncertain. The length of the CDR3 is 19 residues. V lost 6 bases and J 1 base, leaving 24 bases between the germline ends. CDR3: CASRNSGDHRPKNTGELFF. The CDR3 bases are TGCGCCAGCAGGAACTCGGGGGACCACAGACCAAAGAACACCGGGGAGCTGTTTTTT.

The J gene is TRBJ2-2, the V gene TRBV14; TRBD1 agrees at 8 bases. With 3 bases clipped from V and 1 base from J, the junction kept 13 bases outside the gene matches. Germline CDR1 and CDR2: SGHDN and FVKESK. This CDR3 is built from 19 residues. DNA of the CDR3: TGTGCCAGCAGCCACCCACACCGGACAGGGTCCTTGAACACCGGGGAGCTGTTTTTT. It encodes CASSHPHRTGSLNTGELFF.

The rearrangement links TRBV10-3 to TRBJ2-3; 9 bases fit TRBD2. The V gene end was trimmed by 4 bases and the J gene end by 5 bases; junction bases not matched to a gene: 7. Germline lookup yields CDR1 ENHRY and CDR2 SYGVKD. The CDR3 covers 15 residues. The CDR3 reads CAISAGGGVGDTQYF. As DNA, the CDR3 is TGTGCCATCAGTGCAGGCGGGGGGGTTGGAGATACGCAGTATTTT.

Worth noting for this clone: The sample contains more than one DNA sequence encoding this CDR3. This chain joins TRBV6-5 and TRBJ2-3, with 10 bases fitting TRBD1. The length of the CDR3 is 14 residues. Germline V CDR1 and CDR2: MNHEY, SVGAGI. With V trimmed by 5 bases and J by 2 bases, 1 base remained unmatched. The CDR3 sequence is CASSDRGHTDTQYF. CDR3 nucleotide sequence: TGTGCCAGCAGTGACAGGGGGCACACAGATACGCAGTATTTT.

V is TRBV6-5 and J is TRBJ1-2, with 8 nucleotides matching TRBD1. V gave up 5 bases and J gave up 4 bases; unmatched junction bases: 3. This CDR3 has 13 amino acids. The germline CDR1 and CDR2 sequences are MNHEY and SVGAGI. The CDR3 protein is CASSTGGFYGYTF. The CDR3 DNA follows: TGTGCCAGCAGTACAGGGGGTTTCTATGGCTACACCTTC.

V usage is TRBV27 and J usage is TRBJ1-1, with no clear D. Germline assignment: CDR1 MNHEY and CDR2 SMNVEV (reference sequence). V was cut by 6 bases and J by 0 bases, with 11 bases left in between. The CDR3 totals 14 residues. The CDR3 DNA is TGTGCCAGCAGCTTGACCTCACTGAACACTGAAGCTTTCTTT. Translation gives CASSLTSLNTEAFF.